What follows describes a single T cell receptor beta chain. Cohorts were based on clinical histories the participants reported. Symptom resolution, clearance, or two negative PCRs marked donors in Cohort 3 as recovered. This record comes from a study of blood T cell repertoires in COVID-19. At the level of the study: Sites in the United States, Italy and Spain provided acute and convalescent COVID-19 samples.

How the authors handled the data: From reference gene primer amplification, estimates of nucleated cell counts were derived. Generated by immunoSEQ multiplex PCR, the TCRdb table keeps only in-frame clones and is missing some. D and trimming come from the DNA, and the V and J calls and clone size come from that table. Among some 300,000 clones listed, under 90% were seen once. Input material: PBMCs or T cells enriched from blood (not recorded which). The receptor was derived from a man aged 25 to 45 who had recovered from COVID-19.

The CDR3, as DNA: TGTGCCAGCAGCTTTCAGGGGATTATGAACACTGAAGCTTTCTTT. It is translated as CASSFQGIMNTEAFF. V usage is TRBV7-2 and J usage is TRBJ1-1; D possibly corresponds to TRBD1 (6 bases). V lost 3 bases and J lost 0, with 11 bases in between. This CDR3 region has 15 residues. Germline V gene data show CDR1 as SGHTA and CDR2 as FQGNSA. The full variable domain, in which reference TRBV7-2 and TRBJ1-1 provide the parts outside the CDR3, is GAGVSQSPSNKVTEKGKDVELRCDPISGHTALYWYRQSLGQGLEFLIYFQGNSAPDKSGLPSDRFSAERTGGSVSTLTIQRTQQEDSAVYLCASSFQGIMNTEAFFGQGTRLTVV.